This T cell receptor beta chain was sequenced during a study of identical twins. Study-level points and caveats: Partly confounded zero-insertion analyses could result from invariant MAIT and iNKT cells. Abundant beta clonotypes from cord blood had fewer insertions, unlike memory repertoires, which showed none. Models predicted too little out-of-frame TCR alpha sharing in monozygotic twins.

MiXCR, applied by TCRdb to the 5' RACE reads, yields one record per CDR3 protein. The profile shows more than 350,000 distinct CDR3 sequences, around 9.7% of them singletons. Comments on this clonotype: Its antigen is as yet unknown.

The CDR3 length is 13 residues. The germline V gene encodes CDR1 SQVTM and CDR2 ANQGSEA. Between the trimmed V and J ends, which lost 6 bases and 1 base, there was a span of 12 bases. The clonotype comes from a woman aged 45-59 years in good health. The V call is TRBV29-1, the J call TRBJ1-1, with D perhaps TRBD1 (5 bases). Sequenced input: naive T cells sorted from blood. The DNA of the CDR3 is TGCAGCGTGACGATCGGGACGAACACTGAAGCTTTCTTT. It specifies CSVTIGTNTEAFF. The variable domain in full, with the rest retrieved from reference TRBV29-1 and TRBJ1-1, is SAVISQKPSRDICQRGTSLTIQCQVDSQVTMMFWYRQQPGQSLTLIATANQGSEATYESGFVIDKFPISRPNLTFSTLTVSNMSPEDSSIYLCSVTIGTNTEAFFGQGTRLTVV.